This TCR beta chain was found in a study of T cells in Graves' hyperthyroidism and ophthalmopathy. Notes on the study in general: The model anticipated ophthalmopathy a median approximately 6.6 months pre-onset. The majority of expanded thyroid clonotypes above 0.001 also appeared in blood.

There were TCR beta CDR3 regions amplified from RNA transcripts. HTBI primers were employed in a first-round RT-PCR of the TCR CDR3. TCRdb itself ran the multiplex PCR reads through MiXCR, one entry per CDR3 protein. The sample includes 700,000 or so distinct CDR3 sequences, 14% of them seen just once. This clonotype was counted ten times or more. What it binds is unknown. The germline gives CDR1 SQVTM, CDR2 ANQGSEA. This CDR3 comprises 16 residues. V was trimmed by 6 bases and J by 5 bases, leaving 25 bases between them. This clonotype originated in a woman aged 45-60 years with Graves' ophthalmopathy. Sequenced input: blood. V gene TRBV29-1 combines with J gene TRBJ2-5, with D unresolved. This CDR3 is CSVAPEVGLKRETQYF. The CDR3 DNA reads TGCAGCGTCGCGCCTGAGGTTGGGCTAAAACGCGAGACCCAGTACTTC.